This record covers a single T cell receptor beta chain. Its target antigen remains unknown. Per-base quality was not reported, and no clone a single base away is much larger than it. This specimen comes from a study of T cells in lung cancer brain metastases listed by TCRdb under 2018. Study-wide context: Most of the 20 patients had a history of tobacco use, with a median of approximately 39 pack-years. The cohort included 20 patients who provided 40 specimens, with each patient contributing one primary lung lesion and one brain metastasis. Eighteen of the 20 patients received no interval therapy between primary and metastasis resection. Primary and metastatic specimens both had an average DNA integrity number of around 4, with no significant difference between the two sites. Median interval between primary and brain metastasis specimen acquisition was around 350 days. TCR beta CDR3 repertoires were compared between fully resected primary non-small cell lung cancers and paired brain metastases. The median age of the patients at first diagnosis was about 50 years, and the group included 9 males and about a dozen females.

Each sample received between 2.24 and 4.92 ug of genomic DNA as input, and paired samples received equal DNA input. TCR beta libraries were constructed in two PCR steps with the immunoSEQ hsTCRbeta Kit, which uses multiplexed V and J gene primers. The pooled libraries, together with positive and negative controls, were sequenced on an Illumina MiSeq running a 100-cycle paired-end protocol. In the original analysis: The immunoSEQ vendor processed the raw data into normalized, annotated TCR beta repertoire reports. Richness was defined as the number of unique clones by nucleotide sequence, and the iChao1 and Efron-Thisted estimators were used to extrapolate total richness. Pielou's evenness, Simpson's index, top-ten clone proportional abundance, and Morisita overlap index were used to characterize and compare paired lesions. TCRdb limited this immuneACCESS table to in-frame rearrangements with V and J called. A share of clones is missing; checked studies link under half to unresolved V genes, and the rest is unexplained. V, J and clone size were drawn from that table, and D and trimming were deduced from the DNA. This sample holds around 1,900 clones; around 89% were observed only once. The top ten clonotypes cover 3.5% to 5% of the sample.

Here is what the overall study found, with its caveats: Most clones were specific to a single lesion, and overlap between paired lesions was limited (mean Morisita index around 0.25). Brain metastases contained significantly fewer unique productive clones than the paired primaries (median around 1,400 versus 4,600). A significantly larger repertoire fraction was made up by the ten most abundant clones in brain metastases than in primaries, which was suggestive of clonal expansion. Retrieval of the complete infiltrating T cell repertoire may have been prevented by DNA fragmentation in FFPE samples. Effects of preoperative corticosteroids on T cell infiltration in brain metastases could not be controlled.

Patients had resection either for delayed recurrence of a solitary brain metastasis or for synchronous oligometastatic disease. To avoid including cancers other than NSCLC, any patient with a history of multiple malignancies was excluded. Tumor areas were macrodissected from about five deparaffinized about 9.7 um unstained sections under guidance from marked H&E slides. Every specimen was formalin-fixed and paraffin-embedded (FFPE). The AllPrep DNA/RNA FFPE Kit was used for extraction of genomic DNA. The clonotype comes from a woman in her forties or fifties with non-small cell lung cancer that had spread to the brain. The source material was tumor tissue from a brain metastasis. The intended sense of this specimen's cell subset or site label: paired resected brain metastasis.

The CDR3 amino acid sequence is: CASSISLVGSNEQFF. The nucleotide sequence is given as TGTGCCAGTAGTATTTCCCTAGTAGGGTCGAATGAGCAGTTCTTC. The sequence joins TRBV19 to TRBJ2-1; the D gene is not confidently resolved. V was cut back by 3 bases and J by 7 bases, leaving a gap of 16 bases between them. Per the germline V gene (reference sequence), LNHDA is the CDR1 and SQIVND is the CDR2. The CDR3 measures 15 amino acids from cysteine to phenylalanine. The read is trimmed to its CDR3 DNA, 45 bases read in frame from base 1.